The 6 T cell receptor beta chains presented below share a single source sample, sequenced in a study of T cell responses to AZD1222 COVID-19 vaccine (dated by TCRdb to about 2021). The meaning of the sample's time point label: baseline before first vaccination. Library construction relied on the immunoSEQ multiplex PCR assay. This is the immuneACCESS table as TCRdb keeps it, with only in-frame sequences that have V and J called. A part of the clones is gone; compared with another copy, unresolved V genes explain less than half, and the rest is unexplained. This sample gives 65,000 to 75,000 clones in total; roughly 80% of them show up just once. The ten largest clones add up to around 20% of the sample. Material: peripheral blood, obtained on day 0 of AZD1222 vaccination. The receptors were gathered from an adult in good health.

The chain joins TRBV6-2 or TRBV6-3 to TRBJ2-7, with TRBD1 matching over 12 bases. The CDR3 runs 15 residues. Germline V gene lookup returns CDR1 MNHEY and CDR2 SVGEGT. J gave up 2 bases and V 5 bases, and 4 bases lay outside the gene matches. The CDR3 region is CASSGGQGATYEQYF. CDR3 DNA sequence: TGTGCCAGCAGTGGGGGACAGGGGGCCACCTACGAGCAGTACTTC.

The rearrangement links TRBV30 to TRBJ1-5; unclear D gene. The CDR3 is made up of 13 amino acids. The germline CDR1 and CDR2 sequences are GTSNPN and SVGIG (reference sequence). V was shortened by 3 bases and J by 4 bases, with 10 bases between the two germline ends. The CDR3 DNA follows: TGTGCCTGGAGGTCCGGGCCAAATCAGCCCCAGCATTTT. Protein sequence: CAWRSGPNQPQHF.

This chain uses TRBV6-5 with TRBJ2-2; 8 nucleotides agree with TRBD1. The CDR3 extends over 15 amino acids. V lost 2 bases to trimming and J lost 2 bases; unmatched junction nucleotides: 1. Germline CDR1 MNHEY, CDR2 SVGAGI. CDR3 bases: TGTGCCAGCAGTTACGGGACAGGCAACACCGGGGAGCTGTTTTTT. Amino acids: CASSYGTGNTGELFF.

This chain connects TRBV19 to TRBJ2-3; the match to TRBD2 covers 10 bases. V gave up 1 base and J gave up 7 bases; unmatched junction bases: 8. CDR1 LNHDA and CDR2 SQIVND come from the germline V gene (reference sequence). This CDR3 spans 16 amino acids. Here the CDR3 DNA reads TGTGCCAGTAGTATAGCGGCTAGCGGGAGTTTAAATACGCAGTATTTT. It is translated as CASSIAASGSLNTQYF.

This chain uses TRBV11-1 with TRBJ2-7, with D perhaps TRBD2 (6 bases). The CDR3 has 15 amino acids. Looked up from germline, CDR1 is SGHAT and CDR2 is FQDESV (reference sequence). The V and J ends lost 5 bases and 6 bases respectively, with 20 bases between them. Here the CDR3 reads CASSPRERSGSEQYF. The CDR3 DNA reads as TGTGCCAGCAGCCCCCGGGAGCGGTCCGGGAGCGAGCAGTACTTC.

The rearrangement links TRBV28 to TRBJ1-1; no firm D call. V lost 6 bases to trimming and J lost 8 bases, with 19 bases between them. Germline assignment: CDR1 MDHEN and CDR2 SYDVKM. The CDR3 has 14 amino acids. Here the CDR3 DNA reads TGTGCCAGCAGCGTACATGGATACAGTGTAGAAGCTTTCTTT. Translation gives CASSVHGYSVEAFF.